The entry below describes one T cell receptor beta chain. Data came from immunoSEQ multiplex PCR; TCRdb stores just in-frame clones and leaves some out. The sample lists approximately 53,000 clones; 85% to 95% were seen once. The CDR3 has 15 residues. CDR1 LNHDA and CDR2 SQIVND come from the germline V gene (reference sequence). V shed 5 bases and J 8 bases; nucleotides not matched to a gene: 6. These data are taken from a study of T cell changes during pregnancy in multiple sclerosis. This chain connects TRBV19 to TRBJ2-1, with 13 bases matching TRBD2. This TCR was sampled from a female donor with multiple sclerosis, enrolled in a pregnancy study. The source material was CD4+ T cells from peripheral blood mononuclear cells, sampled in the third trimester of pregnancy. The CDR3 loop reads CASSQLAGGPDEQFF. The CDR3 nucleotides are TGTGCCAGTAGTCAACTAGCGGGGGGGCCTGATGAGCAGTTCTTC.